This T cell receptor (beta chain) was retrieved from a study of blood T cell repertoires in COVID-19. Looking at the study overall: Acute and convalescent COVID-19 samples came from the United States, Italy and Spain.

Sequencing used immunoSEQ multiplex PCR; TCRdb keeps in-frame clones, though not all of them. The sample yields tens of thousands of clones, approximately 88% seen once. Germline CDR1 reads SGHRS; CDR2 reads YFSETQ. The CDR3 length is 16 residues. Losses at the gene ends were 4 bases for V and 2 bases for J; bases not matched to a gene: 10. The chain employs TRBV5-1 and TRBJ1-2, with 8 bases lining up with TRBD1. The receptor comes from a woman of 80 years or more with acute or convalescent COVID-19. Sequencing was done on a sample of peripheral blood. The CDR3 loop is CASSPVAGQENYGYTF. The CDR3 nucleotides are TGCGCCAGCAGCCCAGTCGCGGGACAGGAAAACTATGGCTACACCTTC.